This T cell receptor beta chain derives from a study of OX40 agonist ivuxolimab in advanced cancers. The table came from immunoSEQ multiplex PCR; TCRdb's copy has only in-frame clones and leaves some out. The data show about 14,000 clones, roughly 78% seen once. The TCR originated in an adult with an advanced solid tumor such as melanoma, head and neck, liver or kidney cancer. The sequences come from CD4+ or CD8+ T cells sorted from blood, collected in a trial of the OX40 agonist ivuxolimab.

The CDR3 DNA sequence: TGTGCCAGCAGTTCCGGGGTTGGGGATAGTAATTCACCCCTCCACTTT. It specifies CASSSGVGDSNSPLHF. The chain employs TRBV6-5 and TRBJ1-6; D call uncertain. V lost 4 bases, J lost 6 bases, and 16 bases lay in between. The V gene's germline CDR1 is MNHEY and CDR2 SVGAGI. The CDR3 has 16 residues.